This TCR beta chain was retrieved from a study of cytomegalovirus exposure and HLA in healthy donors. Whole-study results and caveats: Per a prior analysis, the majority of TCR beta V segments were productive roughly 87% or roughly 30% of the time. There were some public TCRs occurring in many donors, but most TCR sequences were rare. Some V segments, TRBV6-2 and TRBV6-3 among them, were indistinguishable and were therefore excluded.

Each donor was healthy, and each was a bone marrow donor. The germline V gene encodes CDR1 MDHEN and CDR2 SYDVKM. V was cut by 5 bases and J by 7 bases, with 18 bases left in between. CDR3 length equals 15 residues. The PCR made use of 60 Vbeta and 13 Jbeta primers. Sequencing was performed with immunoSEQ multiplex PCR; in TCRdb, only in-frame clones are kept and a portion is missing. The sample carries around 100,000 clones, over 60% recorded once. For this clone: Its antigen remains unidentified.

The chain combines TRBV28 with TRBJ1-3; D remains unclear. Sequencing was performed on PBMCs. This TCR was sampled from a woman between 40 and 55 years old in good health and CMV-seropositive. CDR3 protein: CASSNPDWLGNTIYF. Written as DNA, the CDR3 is TGTGCCAGCAGTAACCCGGACTGGCTTGGGAACACCATATATTTT.